These 30 T cell receptor beta chains were all obtained from the same sample, sequenced in a study of tumor-infiltrating lymphocytes in primary liver carcinoma. A primer matching the constant region was used to make TCR beta cDNA from approximately 520 ng of total RNA. Modified slightly, ARM-PCR produced TCR beta libraries over three nested multiplex PCR rounds. The first two PCR rounds used TRBV1-TRBV30 primers with a Cbeta primer, 10 cycles each. From the multiplex PCR reads, TCRdb called clonotypes with MiXCR, one entry per CDR3 protein. This sample has 100,000 or so distinct CDR3 sequences; 55% to 75% occur once, and the top ten carry about 9.2%. Scientists recovered RNA and DNA together from approximately 20-30 mg of unsorted bulk tissue. Specimen: liver tumor tissue from sampling region 5. Subset of the sample: tumor region T5, tumor centre. The source of these receptors is an older woman with primary liver carcinoma and hepatitis B virus infection.

With regard to this clonotype: A read error may account for a junction end that differs from germline. V is TRBV5-1 and J is TRBJ1-1; the D is unclear. The CDR3 sequence is 15 residues long. From germline, CDR1 is SGHRS and CDR2 YFSETQ. The CDR3: CASSLAGMACTEVFF. DNA for the CDR3: TGCGCCAGCAGCTTGGCCGGGATGGCCTGCACTGAAGTTTTCTTT.

This clonotype was observed a handful of times. The chain carries TRBV29-1 and TRBJ1-1; no firm D call. The CDR3 extends over 13 amino acids. Germline V gene sequence: CDR1 SQVTM, CDR2 ANQGSEA. With 7 bases removed from V and 0 bases from J, the gap between germline ends came to 12 bases. CDR3 nucleotide sequence: TGCAGCGCCAGAGGGAACTTGAACACTGAAGCTTTCTTT. It yields the protein CSARGNLNTEAFF.

On this clonotype: One end of the junction is discordant with germline, which a read error may explain. The chain couples TRBV6-5 to TRBJ2-7; TRBD1 aligns across 9 bases. Germline loops: CDR1 MNHEY, CDR2 SVGAGI. CDR3 length: 15 residues. This CDR3 is CASSYSQGAQVERYF. The CDR3 DNA follows: TGTGCCAGCAGTTACTCACAGGGGGCGCAGGTCGAGCGGTACTTC.

Comments on this clonotype: One junction end does not reproduce the germline sequence, and a read error may be involved. The chain joins TRBV5-6 to TRBJ2-5; the D gene could be TRBD1 or TRBD2 (6 bases each). Germline assignment: CDR1 SGHDT and CDR2 YYEEEE. The CDR3 totals 14 residues. Here the CDR3 reads CTSSLTGAEETQYF. CDR3 in DNA: TGTACCAGCAGCTTAACGGGGGCGGAAGAGACCCAGTATTTC. Using reference TRBV5-6 and TRBJ2-5 for the parts outside the CDR3, the full variable domain is DAGVTQSPTHLIKTRGQQVTLRCSPKSGHDTVSWYQQALGQGPQFIFQYYEEEERQRGNFPDRFSGHQFPNYSSELNVNALLLGDSALYLCTSSLTGAEETQYFGPGTRLLVL.

As concerns this clonotype: The junction departs from the called germline gene at one end, perhaps through a read error. The chain joins TRBV7-9 to TRBJ1-2; tentatively, D is TRBD1 (5 bases). The CDR3 contains 15 residues. Germline V CDR1 and CDR2: SEHNR, FQNEAQ (reference sequence). CDR3 DNA sequence: TGTGACAGCAGCCGAGGGTCGGGACGGCACGCTGGCTACACCTTC. Encoded protein: CDSSRGSGRHAGYTF.

This clonotype has more than one count but fewer than ten. This could be a read error, since a much larger clone is one nucleotide away. The chain employs TRBV6-5 and TRBJ1-5; 7 nucleotides agree with TRBD1. In germline, CDR1 is MNHEY, CDR2 SVGAGI. This CDR3 has 18 amino acids. The CDR3 DNA is TGTGCCAACAGTCCAGACAGGGTGGCCCTTGGGGGCAATCAGCCCCAGCATTTT. Amino acids: CANSPDRVALGGNQPQHF.

The rearrangement links TRBV7-9 to TRBJ1-6; no firm D call. V was trimmed by 5 bases and J by 8 bases, leaving 4 bases between them. The germline gives CDR1 SEHNR, CDR2 FQNEAQ (reference sequence). The CDR3 spans 11 residues. The CDR3 loop is CASSRDSPLHF. In nucleotides, the CDR3 is TGTGCCAGCAGCCGTGATTCACCCCTCCACTTT.

Comment on this clonotype: The final CDR3 position lacks the conserved phenylalanine or tryptophan, pointing to a likely read error. The DNA is left out, because the CDR3 cannot be placed on it with certainty; the CDR3 is given as TCRdb lists it. This chain connects TRBV5-1 to TRBJ2-7; TRBD2, the table's D call, was not compared with the DNA. The CDR3 contains 13 residues when both ends are counted. CDR1 and CDR2 from the germline V gene are SGHRS and YFSETQ. CDR3 sequence: CASSQGLSYEQYY.

As to this clonotype: Lacking the conserved final phenylalanine or tryptophan, this CDR3 likely reflects a read error. The chain joins TRBV4-1 to TRBJ2-7; D unresolved. The CDR3 runs to 14 residues. Trimming removed 3 bases from V and 0 bases from J, with 9 bases in between. Per the germline V gene, CDR1 is MGHRA and CDR2 is YSYEKL. CDR3 coding DNA: TGCGCCAGCAGCCAGGCGGAGAGCTCCTACGAGCAGTACTCC. Translating it yields CASSQAESSYEQYS.

Points on this clonotype: The junction departs from germline at one end; a sequencing error may be responsible. The chain has TRBV11-2 and TRBJ2-5; D is possibly TRBD2 (6 bases). Per germline, CDR1 SGHAT and CDR2 FQNNGV. This CDR3 contains 16 residues. CDR3 in amino acids: CARSYSRGNGRETEYF. DNA of the CDR3: TGTGCCAGGAGCTACTCCCGTGGTAACGGGAGAGAGACCGAGTACTTC.

This rearrangement joins TRBV7-8 to TRBJ2-5; D might be TRBD2 (6 bases). Germline values: CDR1 SGHVS, CDR2 FQNEAQ. The length of the CDR3 is 15 residues. Trimming pared 5 bases from V and 5 bases from J, leaving 18 bases between. DNA of the CDR3: TGTGCCAGCAGCCCATTGACTAGATGGACCGAGACCCAGTACTTC. This translates into CASSPLTRWTETQYF.

On this clonotype itself: At one end the junction does not follow the germline gene, possibly because of a read error. The V and J genes are TRBV11-2 and TRBJ2-4; D remains ambiguous. The CDR3 runs 15 residues. Germline V gene data show CDR1 as SGHAT and CDR2 as FQNNGV. The CDR3 DNA is TGTGCCAGCAGCTTAGTAGGAGCCCCCGAAAACATTCAGTATTTC. Protein: CASSLVGAPENIQYF. The entire variable domain, with the rest obtained from reference TRBV11-2 and TRBJ2-4, is as follows: EAGVAQSPRYKIIEKRQSVAFWCNPISGHATLYWYQQILGQGPKLLIQFQNNGVVDDSQLPKDRFSAERLKGVDSTLKIQPAKLEDSAVYLCASSLVGAPENIQYFGAGTRLSVL.

This clonotype came up once. The V gene is TRBV28, the J gene TRBJ2-5; D might be TRBD1 (6 bases). CDR1 and CDR2 (germline): MDHEN, SYDVKM. This CDR3 is 13 amino acids long. The V and J ends lost 7 bases and 0 bases respectively, with 9 bases between them. The CDR3, as DNA: TGTGCCAGCAATAGGGACAACCAAGAGACCCAGTACTTC. Protein sequence: CASNRDNQETQYF.

The genes are TRBV11-2 and TRBJ2-2; TRBD2 might be the D (5 bases). Germline assignment: CDR1 SGHAT and CDR2 FQNNGV. The CDR3 is 15 amino acids. Deletions cut 6 bases from V and 0 bases from J, with 11 bases between. In DNA form, the CDR3 reads TGTGCCAGCAGTCCATGGACTGCGAACACCGGGGAGCTGTTTTTT. As protein: CASSPWTANTGELFF. Supplemented by reference TRBV11-2 and TRBJ2-2, the full variable domain reads EAGVAQSPRYKIIEKRQSVAFWCNPISGHATLYWYQQILGQGPKLLIQFQNNGVVDDSQLPKDRFSAERLKGVDSTLKIQPAKLEDSAVYLCASSPWTANTGELFFGEGSRLTVL.

In its sample, this clonotype ranks as medium-sized (0.01 to 0.1%). The rearrangement links TRBV11-3 to TRBJ2-1; TRBD2 aligns across 12 bases. Germline CDR1 and CDR2: SGHNT and YENEEA. V was clipped by 4 bases and J by 10 bases; unmatched bases: 5. The CDR3 runs 14 residues. CDR3 nucleotides: TGTGCCAGCAGCTCTAGCGGGAGGGCCGCGGAGCAGTTCTTC. Protein product: CASSSSGRAAEQFF.

Concerning this clonotype: This clone may be a read error of a much larger clone one base away. The chain is built from TRBV12-1 and TRBJ2-1; the tabulated D call, TRBD1, remains unverified against the DNA. TRBV12-1 is given as a pseudogene. This CDR3 has 10 amino acids. CDR3 in amino acids: CASLGGRQFF. The CDR3 coding sequence is TGTGCCAGCTTGGGGGGGAGGCAGTTCTTC.

About this clonotype: At one of its ends the junction is not consistent with the germline gene, which may arise from a read error. The chain is built from TRBV5-4 and TRBJ2-1, with 9 positions matching TRBD2. The germline V gene has CDR1 SGHNT and CDR2 YYREEE (reference sequence). This CDR3 spans 16 amino acids. CDR3 in amino acids: CASTLELAGGYNERFF. As DNA, the CDR3 is TGTGCCAGCACCTTGGAGCTGGCGGGAGGGTACAATGAGCGGTTCTTC.

Comments on this clonotype: The junction does not match germline at one end; this may be a read error. The chain is built from TRBV29-1 and TRBJ1-1, with 7 bases identical to TRBD1. CDR3 length: 14 residues. Germline lookup yields CDR1 SQVTM and CDR2 ANQGSEA. The DNA of the CDR3 is TGCTGCGTTCTTACCAGGACAGGGAACACTGAAGCTTTCTTT. Its translation: CCVLTRTGNTEAFF.

In the case of this clonotype: One end of the junction is discordant with germline, which a read error may explain. In nucleotides, the CDR3 is TGTGCCAGCAACTGGACTAGCGGGGCAAAGCAGTCCTTC. It yields the protein CASNWTSGAKQSF. The chain recombines TRBV11-2 with TRBJ2-1, with TRBD2 matching 12 bases. Germline V gene data show CDR1 as SGHAT and CDR2 as FQNNGV. The CDR3 length is 13 residues.

This clonotype has a handful of counts. A much larger clone differs from this one at a single base, so this may be a read error. The CDR3 carries no conserved terminal phenylalanine or tryptophan, so it likely arises from a read error. V is TRBV5-1 and J is TRBJ1-4; D is unresolved. CDR3 length: 11 amino acids. Between the trimmed V and J ends, which lost 5 bases and 5 bases, there was a span of 4 bases. Germline-derived CDR1 and CDR2 are SGHRS and YFSETQ. The DNA for the CDR3 is TGCGCCAGCAGACTCAATGAAAAACTGTTTATT. This encodes CASRLNEKLFI.

In regard to this clonotype: This may be a read error, as it is one base from a much larger clone. The rearrangement uses TRBV5-1 and TRBJ2-1; no reliable D call. Trimming pared 9 bases from V and 7 bases from J, leaving 20 bases between. The CDR3 consists of 14 residues. Germline V gene data show CDR1 as SGHRS and CDR2 as YFSETQ. CDR3 loop: CATTLVGIGNEQFF. Here the CDR3 DNA reads TGCGCCACCACGCTAGTGGGAATAGGGAATGAGCAGTTCTTC.

The genes are TRBV6-2 or TRBV6-3 and TRBJ2-3; TRBD2 might be the D (6 bases). V was cut by 6 bases and J by 0 bases, with 19 bases left in between. Germline CDR1 MNHEY, CDR2 SVGEGT. The CDR3 totals 17 residues. The DNA of the CDR3 is TGTGCCAGCAGCGATGGAGTTGGGAGGCCGAGCACAGATACGCAGTATTTT. This sequence encodes CASSDGVGRPSTDTQYF.

This sequence joins TRBV11-3 and TRBJ2-3, with TRBD2 matching 7 bases. Unmatched junction bases numbered 12, after V lost 5 bases and J lost 1 base. Looked up from germline, CDR1 is SGHNT and CDR2 is YENEEA. This CDR3 comprises 17 residues. The CDR3 nucleotides read TGTGCCAGCAGCCTAAGGACCAGCGGGACCGGCACAGATACGCAGTATTTT. It translates to CASSLRTSGTGTDTQYF.

Concerning this clonotype: A read error is likely, as this CDR3 ends without the conserved phenylalanine or tryptophan. The genes are TRBV5-4 and TRBJ2-1; 7 nucleotides line up with TRBD2. The V segment lost 4 bases and the J segment 1 base; nucleotides outside the gene matches: 8. The V gene's germline CDR1 is SGHNT and CDR2 YYREEE (reference sequence). This CDR3 is built from 16 residues. The CDR3 reads CASSPGAGSSYNEQFL. The DNA for the CDR3 is TGTGCCAGCAGCCCGGGAGCGGGGAGTTCCTACAATGAGCAGTTCCTC.

Concerning this clonotype itself: Possible read error: a much larger clone is one base away. The chain recombines TRBV5-1 with TRBJ1-2; D ambiguous. Trimming removed 1 base at V and 2 bases at J, with 12 bases between. The CDR3 length is 15 residues. CDR1 and CDR2 (germline): SGHRS, YFSETQ. This chain's CDR3 is CASSLRTYSNYGYTF. The CDR3 DNA reads as TGCGCCAGCAGCTTGCGGACCTACTCGAACTATGGCTACACCTTC.

The CDR3 region has the DNA TGTGCCATCTGGGGGACAGAACAGAACACTGAAGCTTTCTTT. Translating it yields CAIWGTEQNTEAFF. The chain recombines TRBV10-3 with TRBJ1-1; 7 positions agree with TRBD1. The CDR3 is 14 residues long. Germline V CDR1 and CDR2: ENHRY, SYGVKD. V lost 8 bases, J lost 1 base, and 7 bases stayed unmatched.

This clonotype was seen more than once but under ten times. The chain links TRBV28 to TRBJ2-1; 7 nucleotides line up with TRBD2. V was clipped by 3 bases and J by 8 bases; unmatched bases: 7. Germline loops: CDR1 MDHEN, CDR2 SYDVKM. CDR3 length: 14 amino acids. CDR3 in amino acids: CASSLREGRHEQFF. CDR3 nucleotides: TGTGCCAGCAGTTTGAGGGAGGGCCGCCATGAGCAGTTCTTC.

A note on this clonotype: A much larger clone is a single base away; this may be a read error. The chain recombines TRBV10-3 with TRBJ2-2, with D perhaps TRBD1 or TRBD2 (5 bases each). The CDR3 totals 13 residues. V lost 5 bases to trimming and J lost 6 bases, with 10 bases between them. The germline CDR1 and CDR2 sequences are ENHRY and SYGVKD. The CDR3 reads CAISMPGPGELFF. Here the CDR3 DNA reads TGTGCCATCAGTATGCCGGGGCCCGGGGAGCTGTTTTTT.

This chain links TRBV6-1 with TRBJ2-1, with 8 bases fitting TRBD2. CDR1 and CDR2 from the germline V gene are MNHNS and SASEGT. CDR3 length equals 14 residues. CDR3 sequence: CAKRAGDSYNEQFF. The CDR3 coding sequence is TGTGCTAAAAGAGCGGGGGACTCCTACAATGAGCAGTTCTTC.

On this clonotype itself: A single base separates this from a much larger clone, so it may be a read error. The chain recombines TRBV19 with TRBJ2-7; 8 bases agree with TRBD2. The CDR3 length is 14 residues. Germline V CDR1 and CDR2: LNHDA, SQIVND (reference sequence). V gave up 9 bases and J gave up 2 bases; unmatched junction bases: 9. The CDR3, as DNA: TGTGCCAGCCCGACTAGCGAGAGACCCTACGAGCAGTACTTC. This codes for CASPTSERPYEQYF.